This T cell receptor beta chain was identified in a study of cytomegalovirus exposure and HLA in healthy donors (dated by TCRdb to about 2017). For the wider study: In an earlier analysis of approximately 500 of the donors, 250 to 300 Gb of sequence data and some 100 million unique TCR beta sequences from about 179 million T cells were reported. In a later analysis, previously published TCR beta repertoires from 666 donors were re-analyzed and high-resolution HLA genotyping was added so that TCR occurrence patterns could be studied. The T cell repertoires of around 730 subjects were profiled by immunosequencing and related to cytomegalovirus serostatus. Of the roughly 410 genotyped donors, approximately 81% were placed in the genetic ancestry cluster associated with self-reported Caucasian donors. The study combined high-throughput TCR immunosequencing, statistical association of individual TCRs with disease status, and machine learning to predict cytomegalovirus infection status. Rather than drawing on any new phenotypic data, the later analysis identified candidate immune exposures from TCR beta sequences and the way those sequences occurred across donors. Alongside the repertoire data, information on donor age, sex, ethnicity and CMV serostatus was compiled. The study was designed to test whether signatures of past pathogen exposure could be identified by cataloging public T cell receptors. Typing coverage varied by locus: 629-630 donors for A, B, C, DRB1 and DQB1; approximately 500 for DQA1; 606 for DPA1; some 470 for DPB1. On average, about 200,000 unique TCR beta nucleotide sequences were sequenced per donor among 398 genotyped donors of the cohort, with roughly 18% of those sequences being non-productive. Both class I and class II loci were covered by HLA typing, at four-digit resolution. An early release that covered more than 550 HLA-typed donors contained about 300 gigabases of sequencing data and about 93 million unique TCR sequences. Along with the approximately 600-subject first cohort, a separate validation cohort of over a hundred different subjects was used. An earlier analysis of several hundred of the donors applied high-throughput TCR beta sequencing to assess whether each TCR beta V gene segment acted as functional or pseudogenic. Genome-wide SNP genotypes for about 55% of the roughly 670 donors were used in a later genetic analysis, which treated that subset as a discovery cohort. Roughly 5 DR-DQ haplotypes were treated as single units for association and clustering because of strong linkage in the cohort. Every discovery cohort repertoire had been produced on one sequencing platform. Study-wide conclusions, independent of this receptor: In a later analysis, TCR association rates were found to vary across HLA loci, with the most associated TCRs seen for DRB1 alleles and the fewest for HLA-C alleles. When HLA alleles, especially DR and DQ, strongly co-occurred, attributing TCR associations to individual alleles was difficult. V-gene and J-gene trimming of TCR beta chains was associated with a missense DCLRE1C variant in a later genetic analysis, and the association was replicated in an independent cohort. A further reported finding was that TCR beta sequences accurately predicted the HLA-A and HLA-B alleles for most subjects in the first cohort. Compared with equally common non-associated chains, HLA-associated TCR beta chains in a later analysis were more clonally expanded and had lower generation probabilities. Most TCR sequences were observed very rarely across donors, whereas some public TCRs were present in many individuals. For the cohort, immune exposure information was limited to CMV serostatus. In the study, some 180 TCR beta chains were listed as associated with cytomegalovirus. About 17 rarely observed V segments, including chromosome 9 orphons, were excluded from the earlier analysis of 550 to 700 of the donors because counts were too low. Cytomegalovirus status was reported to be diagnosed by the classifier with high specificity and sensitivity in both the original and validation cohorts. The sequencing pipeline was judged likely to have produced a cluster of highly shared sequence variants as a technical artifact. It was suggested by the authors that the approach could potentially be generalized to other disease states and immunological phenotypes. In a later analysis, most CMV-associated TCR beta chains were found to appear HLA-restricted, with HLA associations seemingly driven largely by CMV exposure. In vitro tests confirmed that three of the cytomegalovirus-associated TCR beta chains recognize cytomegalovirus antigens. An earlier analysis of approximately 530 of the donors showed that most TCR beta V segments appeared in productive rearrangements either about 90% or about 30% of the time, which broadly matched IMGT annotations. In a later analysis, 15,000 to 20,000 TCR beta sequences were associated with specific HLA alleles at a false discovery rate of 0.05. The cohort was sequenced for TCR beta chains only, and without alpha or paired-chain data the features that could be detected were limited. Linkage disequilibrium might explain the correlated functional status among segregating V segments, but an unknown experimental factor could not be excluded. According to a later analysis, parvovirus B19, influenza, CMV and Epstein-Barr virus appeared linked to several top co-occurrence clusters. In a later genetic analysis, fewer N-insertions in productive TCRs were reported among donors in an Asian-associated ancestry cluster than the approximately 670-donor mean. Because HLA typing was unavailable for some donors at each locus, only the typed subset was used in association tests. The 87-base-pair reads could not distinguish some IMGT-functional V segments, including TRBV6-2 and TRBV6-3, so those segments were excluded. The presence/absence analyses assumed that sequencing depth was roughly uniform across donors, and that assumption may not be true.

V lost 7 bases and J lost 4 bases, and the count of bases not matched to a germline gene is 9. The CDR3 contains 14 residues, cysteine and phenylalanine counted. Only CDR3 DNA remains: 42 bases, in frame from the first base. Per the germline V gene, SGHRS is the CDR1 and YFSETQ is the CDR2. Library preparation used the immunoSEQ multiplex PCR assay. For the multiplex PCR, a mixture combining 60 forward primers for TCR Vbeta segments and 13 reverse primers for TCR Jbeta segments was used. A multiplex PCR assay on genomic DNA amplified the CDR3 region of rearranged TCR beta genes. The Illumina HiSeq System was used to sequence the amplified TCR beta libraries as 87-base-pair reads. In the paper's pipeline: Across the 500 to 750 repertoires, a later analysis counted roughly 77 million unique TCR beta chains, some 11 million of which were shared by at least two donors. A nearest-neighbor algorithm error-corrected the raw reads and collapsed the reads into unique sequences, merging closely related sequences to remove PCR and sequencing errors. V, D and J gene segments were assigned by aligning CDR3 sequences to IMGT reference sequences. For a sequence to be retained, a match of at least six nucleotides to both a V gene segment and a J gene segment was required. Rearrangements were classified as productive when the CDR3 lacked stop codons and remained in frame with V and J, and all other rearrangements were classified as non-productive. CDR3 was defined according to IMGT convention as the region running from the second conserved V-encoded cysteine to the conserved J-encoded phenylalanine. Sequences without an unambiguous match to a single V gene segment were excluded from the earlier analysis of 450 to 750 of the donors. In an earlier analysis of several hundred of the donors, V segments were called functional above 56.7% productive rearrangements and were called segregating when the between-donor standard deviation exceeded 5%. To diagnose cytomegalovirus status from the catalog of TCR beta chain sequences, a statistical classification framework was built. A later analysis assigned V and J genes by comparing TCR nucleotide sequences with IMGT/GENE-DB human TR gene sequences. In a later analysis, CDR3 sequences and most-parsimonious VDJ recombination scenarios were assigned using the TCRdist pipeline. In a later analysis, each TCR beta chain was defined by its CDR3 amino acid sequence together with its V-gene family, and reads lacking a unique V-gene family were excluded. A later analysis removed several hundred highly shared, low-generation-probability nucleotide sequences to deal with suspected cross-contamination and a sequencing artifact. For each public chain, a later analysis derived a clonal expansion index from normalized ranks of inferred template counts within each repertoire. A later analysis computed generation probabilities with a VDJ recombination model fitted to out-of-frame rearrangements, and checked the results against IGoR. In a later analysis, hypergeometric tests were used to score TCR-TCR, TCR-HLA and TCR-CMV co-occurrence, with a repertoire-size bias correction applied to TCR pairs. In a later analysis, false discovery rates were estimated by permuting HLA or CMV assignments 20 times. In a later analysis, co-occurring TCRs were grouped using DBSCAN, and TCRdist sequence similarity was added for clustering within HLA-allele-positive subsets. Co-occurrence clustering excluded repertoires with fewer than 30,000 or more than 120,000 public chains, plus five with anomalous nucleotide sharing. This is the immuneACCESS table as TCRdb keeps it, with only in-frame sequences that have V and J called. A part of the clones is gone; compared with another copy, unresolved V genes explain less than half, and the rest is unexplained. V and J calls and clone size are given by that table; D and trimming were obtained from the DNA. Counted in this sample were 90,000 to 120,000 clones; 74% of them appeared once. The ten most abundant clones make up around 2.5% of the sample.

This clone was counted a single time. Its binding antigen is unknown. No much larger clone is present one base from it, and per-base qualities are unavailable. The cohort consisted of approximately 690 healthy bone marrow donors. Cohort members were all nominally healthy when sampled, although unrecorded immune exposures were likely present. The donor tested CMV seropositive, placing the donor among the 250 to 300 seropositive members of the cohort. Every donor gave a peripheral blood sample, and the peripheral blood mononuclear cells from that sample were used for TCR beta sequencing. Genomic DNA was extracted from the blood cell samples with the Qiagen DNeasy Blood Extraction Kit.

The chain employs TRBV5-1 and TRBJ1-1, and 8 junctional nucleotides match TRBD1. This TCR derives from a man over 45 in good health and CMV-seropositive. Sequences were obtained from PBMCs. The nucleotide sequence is TGCGCCAGCGGCGGACAGGGTTTAGGCACTGAAGCTTTCTTT. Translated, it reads CASGGQGLGTEAFF.